Sequencing of this T cell receptor (beta chain) was carried out in a study of vaccination and CD4 T cells after COVID-19. Turning to the study itself: Four females and six males made up the convalescents, with two Hispanic. Collection of post-COVID samples occurred a median about 100 days after diagnosis, spanning a range of 35 to 161.

Cultured CD4+ T-cell DNA underwent Oncomine TCR Beta short-read sequencing. Someone extracted genomic DNA from cultured CD4+ T cells. TCRdb recomputed calls from the PCR reads with MiXCR, one row per CDR3 protein. The repertoire consists of nearly 15,000 distinct CDR3 sequences, with about 44% occurring once and the leading ten covering about 12%. In the case of this clonotype: The antigen remains unidentified.

The CDR3 consists of 16 residues. In germline, CDR1 is MGHDK, CDR2 SYGVNS. Trimming took 3 bases from V and 8 from J; bases not matched to a gene: 9. The treatment here: roughly ten-day PBMC culture with coronavirus spike peptide pools or control peptides (ViraFEST assay). This TCR derives from a human donor who had recovered from COVID-19. The sequenced material came from CD4+ T cells from blood, cultured in vitro. The chain joins TRBV25-1 to TRBJ1-5, with TRBD1 identical over 11 bases. The chain's CDR3 is CASSDPGQGDLEPQHF. CDR3 in DNA: TGTGCCAGCAGTGATCCGGGACAGGGGGATTTGGAGCCCCAGCATTTT. The full variable domain, completed using reference TRBV25-1 and TRBJ1-5, is EADIYQTPRYLVIGTGKKITLECSQTMGHDKMYWYQQDPGMELHLIHYSYGVNSTEKGDLSSESTVSRIRTEHFPLTLESARPSHTSQYLCASSDPGQGDLEPQHFGDGTRLSIL.